This TCR beta chain was sequenced for a study of vaccination and CD4 T cells after COVID-19. With the Oncomine TCR Beta short-read assay, DNA from cultured CD4+ T cells was sequenced. TCRdb reprocessed the PCR reads with MiXCR, giving one entry per CDR3 protein. The sample has 15,000 or so distinct CDR3 sequences, around 52% seen once. Regarding treatment: approximately 10-day PBMC culture with coronavirus spike peptide pools or control peptides (ViraFEST assay). Antigen-specific T cells were expanded with peptide pools by ViraFEST, and TCRs were then sequenced. Germline V CDR1 and CDR2: MNHEY, SVGEGT. With 0 bases clipped from V and 4 bases from J, the junction kept 7 bases outside the gene matches. CDR3 length: 17 residues. A word on this clonotype: The antigen is undetermined.

The source is a human donor who had recovered from COVID-19. Sequenced input: CD4+ T cells from blood, cultured in vitro. The V gene is TRBV6-2 or TRBV6-3, the J gene TRBJ2-3, with TRBD2 matching 10 bases. In nucleotides, the CDR3 is TGTGCCAGCAGTTACTCCCAGCGGGAGGGCCGCCCAGATACGCAGTATTTT. Encoded protein: CASSYSQREGRPDTQYF.